A selection of T cell receptor beta chains follows, all from one sample in a study of HIV-infected patients and healthy controls. TCRdb independently ran MiXCR on the 5' RACE reads; one entry per CDR3 protein. The sample contains about 18,000 distinct CDR3 sequences, roughly 20% of which appear only once. The sequenced sample was CD8+ T cells from blood. These receptors all come from a human donor in good health. CDR3s include the opening cysteine and the closing phenylalanine or tryptophan. Fields, in order: D gene, J gene, V gene, clone size, CDR3 DNA, CDR3 protein. D genes are given only for firm matches. For some rows the clone size is stated as once, few or many, or as a class when expanded; others skip it.

NA TRBJ1-6 TRBV7-9 NA TGTGCCAGCAGCTTAGGGGGCATTTCACCCCTCCACTTT CASSLGGISPLHF
TRBD2 TRBJ2-3 TRBV2 few TGTGCCAGCAGTGAGGGCGCGGGAGGGCCCGCAGATACGCAGTATTTT CASSEGAGGPADTQYF
TRBD1 TRBJ1-2 TRBV10-3 NA TGTGCCATCAGTGACGGACAGGGGACGGACGACTATGGCTACACCTTC CAISDGQGTDDYGYTF
NA TRBJ1-5 TRBV6-6 many TGTGCCAGCAGTTCGTACCTTTCAGGGGGCAATCAGCCCCAGCATTTT CASSSYLSGGNQPQHF
TRBD2 TRBJ2-1 TRBV11-2 many TGTGCCAGCAGTCTCCTAGCGGGGGCCTACAATGAGCAGTTCTTC CASSLLAGAYNEQFF
NA TRBJ1-1 TRBV29-1 NA TGCAGCGTTGACGGGGGGCTGAACACTGAAGCTTTCTTT CSVDGGLNTEAFF
TRBD1 TRBJ1-1 TRBV13 many TGTGCCAGCAGCCCCGCCGGGACAGGGGGCGCATACACTGAAGCTTTCTTT CASSPAGTGGAYTEAFF
TRBD1 TRBJ2-3 TRBV20-1 NA TGCAGTGCTAGGAGGGGGCGGCGGTGGCCAGATACGCAGTATTTT CSARRGRRWPDTQYF
TRBD1 TRBJ1-3 TRBV6-5 few TGTGCCAGCAGTTTCTACCCGAGGGACAGCGCTGGAAACACCATATATTTT CASSFYPRDSAGNTIYF
NA TRBJ2-3 TRBV18 many TGTGCCAGCTCACTTACTTCAACAGATACGCAGTATTTT CASSLTSTDTQYF
NA TRBJ1-1 TRBV7-2 NA TGTGCCAGCAGCTTACTCGCCAGCATGAACACTGAAGCTTTCTTT CASSLLASMNTEAFF
NA TRBJ1-1 TRBV7-9 NA TGTGCCAGCAGCCATAAGCGTTGGGGGCCTATTACTGAAGCTTTCTTT CASSHKRWGPITEAFF
TRBD1 TRBJ2-1 TRBV7-2 few TGTGCCAGCAGCATAACAGGGGGCTATGAGCAGTTCTTC CASSITGGYEQFF
NA TRBJ1-5 TRBV27 medium-sized TGTGCCAGCAGTCCGATGACAGGTAGCAATCAGCCCCAGCATTTT CASSPMTGSNQPQHF
NA TRBJ2-7 TRBV2 NA TGTGCCAGCAGCGCGTGGGGGACGATAAACTACGAGCAGTACTTC CASSAWGTINYEQYF
NA TRBJ2-1 TRBV5-4 many TGTGCCAGCAAGTTAGCGGAAGACTACAATGAGCAGTTCTTC CASKLAEDYNEQFF
TRBD2 TRBJ2-3 TRBV7-2 many TGTGCCAGCAGTCCAAGCGGGGGGGCGGCAGATACGCAGTATTTT CASSPSGGAADTQYF
NA TRBJ2-7 TRBV20-1 NA TGCAGTGCTAGTCCCGGGGGGCCCCTCTCCTACGAGCAGTACTTC CSASPGGPLSYEQYF
NA TRBJ2-7 TRBV6-6 many TGTGCCAGCAGCGAGTGGAGGGCATCCTACGAGCAGTACTTC CASSEWRASYEQYF
NA TRBJ1-5 TRBV20-1 many TGCAGTGCTAGTAGGGGTTGGGGGAATAGCAATCAGCCCCAGCATTTT CSASRGWGNSNQPQHF
TRBD2 TRBJ2-1 TRBV2 NA TGTGCCATCCCCCAGCGGGGGGGCGAAAATGAGCAGTTCTTC CAIPQRGGENEQFF
TRBD2 TRBJ2-1 TRBV11-3 once TGTGCCAGCAGCTTAGGGGGTATAGCGGGAGGGAGCTCCTACAATGAGCAGTTCTTC CASSLGGIAGGSSYNEQFF
NA TRBJ2-7 TRBV28 many TGTGCCAGCAGTCCTAGGGGCCTAAGAAACTCCTACGAGCAGTACTTC CASSPRGLRNSYEQYF
NA TRBJ2-7 TRBV5-1 NA TGCGCCAGCAGCTTGGCAGGGTTTGGCGGGCCTTTTTCCTACGAGCAGTACTTC CASSLAGFGGPFSYEQYF
NA TRBJ1-1 TRBV4-3 many TGCGCCAGCAGCCAAGACAGGACGGGGGGCTGGACTGAAGCTTTCTTT CASSQDRTGGWTEAFF
TRBD1 TRBJ1-6 TRBV4-1 many TGCGCCAGCAGCCAAGACTTCCAGGGGGTTTCACCCCTCCACTTT CASSQDFQGVSPLHF
TRBD1 TRBJ1-4 TRBV11-2 many TGTGCCAGCAGCTTGGGACAGGGACATCCTAATGAAAAACTGTTTTTT CASSLGQGHPNEKLFF
NA TRBJ1-2 TRBV4-3 NA TGCGCCAGCAGCCACTACGGGACCAGCTATGGCTACACCTTC CASSHYGTSYGYTF
NA TRBJ2-2 TRBV2 many TGTGCCAGCAAAGTAGCGGAAAACACCGGGGAGCTGTTTTTT CASKVAENTGELFF
NA TRBJ1-1 TRBV9 few TGTGCCAGCAGCACGACAGCACTGAACACTGAAGCTTTCTTT CASSTTALNTEAFF
NA TRBJ1-1 TRBV6-6 many TGTGCCAGCCTGGAGCAGGGCAACACTGAAGCTTTCTTT CASLEQGNTEAFF
NA TRBJ2-7 TRBV11-2 few TGTGCCAGCAGCCTCCTTGCCCCCTACGAGCAGTACTTC CASSLLAPYEQYF